The clone carrying this T cell receptor (beta chain) was seen repeatedly, ten times or more. Its target is not known. Not enrolled were patients with uncontrolled infection, other autoimmune disease, pregnancy or lactation. PBMCs were sourced from approximately 9 ml fresh peripheral blood. Per the germline V gene, CDR1 is SNHLY and CDR2 is FYNNEI. The V and J ends lost 4 bases and 4 bases respectively, with 10 bases between them. This CDR3 is built from 13 residues. Using RNA transcripts as the source, TCR beta CDR3 regions were amplified. With the HTBI primer set, the TCR CDR3 went through a first round of RT-PCR. Using its own MiXCR run on the multiplex PCR reads, TCRdb lists one record per CDR3 protein. Here the sample spans 490,000 or so distinct CDR3 sequences, 20% to 25% being singletons. These data belong to a study of T cells in Graves' hyperthyroidism and ophthalmopathy. Study-level points and caveats: In validation, the model predicted ophthalmopathy. These predictions came a median approximately 6.5 months before onset. From stable hyperthyroidism, ophthalmopathy was separated by a 13 V-J model.

The receptor's source is a woman aged 70-85 years with Graves' ophthalmopathy. The chain recombines TRBV2 with TRBJ1-2; weak D call: TRBD1 (5 bases). Sequencing input: blood. CDR3 nucleotide sequence: TGTGCCAGCAGTGGGACGGGGGGCTATGGCTACACCTTC. This encodes CASSGTGGYGYTF.